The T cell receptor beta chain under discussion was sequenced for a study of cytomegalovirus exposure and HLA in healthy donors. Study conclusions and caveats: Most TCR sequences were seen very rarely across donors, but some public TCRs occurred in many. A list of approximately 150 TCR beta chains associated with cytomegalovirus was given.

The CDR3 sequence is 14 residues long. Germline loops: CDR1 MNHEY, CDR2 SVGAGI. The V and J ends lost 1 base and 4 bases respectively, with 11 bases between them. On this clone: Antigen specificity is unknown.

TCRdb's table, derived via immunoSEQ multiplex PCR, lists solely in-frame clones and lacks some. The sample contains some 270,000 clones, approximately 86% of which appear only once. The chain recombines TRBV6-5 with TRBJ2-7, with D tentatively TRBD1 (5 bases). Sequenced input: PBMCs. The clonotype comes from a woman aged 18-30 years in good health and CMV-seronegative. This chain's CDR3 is CASSYFDSGYEQYF. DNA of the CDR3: TGTGCCAGCAGTTACTTCGACAGTGGGTACGAGCAGTACTTC.